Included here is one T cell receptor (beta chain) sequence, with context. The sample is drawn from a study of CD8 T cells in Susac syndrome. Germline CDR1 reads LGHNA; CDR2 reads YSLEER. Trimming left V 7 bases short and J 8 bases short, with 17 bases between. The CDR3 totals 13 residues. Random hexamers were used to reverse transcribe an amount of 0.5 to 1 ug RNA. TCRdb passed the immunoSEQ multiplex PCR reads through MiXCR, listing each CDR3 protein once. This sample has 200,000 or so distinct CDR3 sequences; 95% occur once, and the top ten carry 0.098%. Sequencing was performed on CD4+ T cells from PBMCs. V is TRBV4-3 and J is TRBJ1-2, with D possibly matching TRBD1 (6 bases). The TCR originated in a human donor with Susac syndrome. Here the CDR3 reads CASNHGGPEGYTF. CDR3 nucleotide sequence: TGCGCCAGCAACCACGGGGGGCCGGAGGGCTACACCTTC.